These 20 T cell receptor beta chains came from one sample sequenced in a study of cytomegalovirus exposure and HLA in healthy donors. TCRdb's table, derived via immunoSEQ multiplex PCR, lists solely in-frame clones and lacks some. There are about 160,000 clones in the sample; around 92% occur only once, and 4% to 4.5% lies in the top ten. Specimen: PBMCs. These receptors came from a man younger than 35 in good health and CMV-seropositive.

This CDR3 is CASSLTGWGNTIYF. CDR3 sequence (DNA): TGCGCCAGCAGCTTGACAGGGTGGGGAAACACCATATATTTT. The chain carries TRBV5-1 and TRBJ1-3; a possible D gene is TRBD1 (6 bases). V gave up 1 base and J gave up 4 bases, with 9 bases separating them. The CDR3 is 14 amino acids. The germline V gene has CDR1 SGHRS and CDR2 YFSETQ.

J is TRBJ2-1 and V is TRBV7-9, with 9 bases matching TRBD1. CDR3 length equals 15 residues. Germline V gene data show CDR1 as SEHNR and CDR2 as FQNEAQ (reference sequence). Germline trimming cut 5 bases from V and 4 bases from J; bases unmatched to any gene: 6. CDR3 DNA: TGTGCCAGCAGCCCCGGACAGGGGATATACAATGAGCAGTTCTTC. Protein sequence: CASSPGQGIYNEQFF.

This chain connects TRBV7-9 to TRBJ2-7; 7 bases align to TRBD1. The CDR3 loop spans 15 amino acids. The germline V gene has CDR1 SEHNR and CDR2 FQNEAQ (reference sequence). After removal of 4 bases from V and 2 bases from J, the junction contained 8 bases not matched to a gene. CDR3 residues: CASSSEPTGTYEQYF. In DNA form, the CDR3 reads TGTGCCAGCAGCTCGGAACCGACAGGGACCTACGAGCAGTACTTC.

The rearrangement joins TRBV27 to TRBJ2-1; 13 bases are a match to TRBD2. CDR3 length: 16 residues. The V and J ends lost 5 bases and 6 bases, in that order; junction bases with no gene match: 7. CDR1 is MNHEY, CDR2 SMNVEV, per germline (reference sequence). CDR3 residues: CASSPGTSGKGNEQFF. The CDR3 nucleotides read TGTGCCAGCAGTCCTGGGACTAGCGGGAAGGGCAATGAGCAGTTCTTC.

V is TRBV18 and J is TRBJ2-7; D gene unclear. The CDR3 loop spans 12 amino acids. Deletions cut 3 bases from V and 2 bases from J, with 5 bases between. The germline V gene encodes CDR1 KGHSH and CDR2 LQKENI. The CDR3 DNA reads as TGTGCCAGCTCACCGACTCCCTACGAGCAGTACTTC. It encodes CASSPTPYEQYF.

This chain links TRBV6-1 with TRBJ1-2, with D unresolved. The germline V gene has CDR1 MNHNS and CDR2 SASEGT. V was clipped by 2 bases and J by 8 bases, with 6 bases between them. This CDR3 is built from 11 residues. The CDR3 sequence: CASSERRGYTF. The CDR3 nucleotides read TGTGCCAGCAGTGAACGGAGGGGCTACACCTTC.

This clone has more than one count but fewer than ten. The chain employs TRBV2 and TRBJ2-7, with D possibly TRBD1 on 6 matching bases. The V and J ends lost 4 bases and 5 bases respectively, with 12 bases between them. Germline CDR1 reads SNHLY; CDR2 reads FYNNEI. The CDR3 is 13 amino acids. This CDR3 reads CASSVKDSNEQYF. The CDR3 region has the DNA TGTGCCAGCAGTGTAAAGGACAGTAACGAGCAGTACTTC.

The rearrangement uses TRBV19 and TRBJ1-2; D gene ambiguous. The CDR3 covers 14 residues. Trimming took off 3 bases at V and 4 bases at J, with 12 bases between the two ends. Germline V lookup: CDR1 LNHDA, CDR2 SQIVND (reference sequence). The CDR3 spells CASSMAREGYGYTF. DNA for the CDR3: TGTGCCAGTAGTATGGCTCGAGAGGGCTATGGCTACACCTTC.

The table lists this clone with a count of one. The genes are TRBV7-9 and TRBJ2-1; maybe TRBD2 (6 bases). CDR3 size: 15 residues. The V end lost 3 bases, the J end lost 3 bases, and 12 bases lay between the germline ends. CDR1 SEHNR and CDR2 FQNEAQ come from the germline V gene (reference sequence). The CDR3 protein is CASSFREAGYNEQFF. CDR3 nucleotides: TGTGCCAGCAGCTTCCGAGAAGCGGGCTACAATGAGCAGTTCTTC.

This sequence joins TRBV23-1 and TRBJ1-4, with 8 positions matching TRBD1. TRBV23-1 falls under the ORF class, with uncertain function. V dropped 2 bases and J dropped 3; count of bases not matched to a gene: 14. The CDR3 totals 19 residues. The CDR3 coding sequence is TGCGCCAGCAGTCAAGGGACAGGCCGAGAAAAGGAGTCTAATGAAAAACTGTTTTTT. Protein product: CASSQGTGREKESNEKLFF.

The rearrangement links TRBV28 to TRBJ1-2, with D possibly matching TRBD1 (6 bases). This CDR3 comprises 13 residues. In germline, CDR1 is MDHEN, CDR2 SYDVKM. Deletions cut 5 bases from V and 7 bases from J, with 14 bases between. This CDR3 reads CASSPDRLTGYTF. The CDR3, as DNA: TGTGCCAGCAGTCCAGACAGGTTGACTGGCTACACCTTC.

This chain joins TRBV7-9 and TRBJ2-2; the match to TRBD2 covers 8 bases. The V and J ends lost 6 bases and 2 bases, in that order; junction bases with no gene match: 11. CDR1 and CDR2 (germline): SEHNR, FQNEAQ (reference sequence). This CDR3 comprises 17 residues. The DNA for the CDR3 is TGTGCCAGCAGTTCCAGGGCGGGAGGAATAAACACCGGGGAGCTGTTTTTT. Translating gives CASSSRAGGINTGELFF.

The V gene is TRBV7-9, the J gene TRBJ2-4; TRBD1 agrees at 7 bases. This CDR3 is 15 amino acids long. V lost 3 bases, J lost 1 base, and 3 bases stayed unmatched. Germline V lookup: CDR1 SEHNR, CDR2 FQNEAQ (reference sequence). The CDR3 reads CASSLSTGAKNIQYF. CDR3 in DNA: TGTGCCAGCAGCTTGTCGACAGGGGCCAAAAACATTCAGTACTTC.

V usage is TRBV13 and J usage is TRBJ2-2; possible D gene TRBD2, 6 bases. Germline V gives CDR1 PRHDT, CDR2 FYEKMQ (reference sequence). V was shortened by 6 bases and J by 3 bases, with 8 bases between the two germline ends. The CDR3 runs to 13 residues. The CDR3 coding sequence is TGTGCCAGCAGTGGCGGGGACACCGGGGAGCTGTTTTTT. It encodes CASSGGDTGELFF.

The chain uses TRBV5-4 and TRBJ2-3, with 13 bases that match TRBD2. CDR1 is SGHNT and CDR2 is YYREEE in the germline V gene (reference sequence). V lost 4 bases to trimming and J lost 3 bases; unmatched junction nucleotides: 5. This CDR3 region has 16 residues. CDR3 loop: CASSTSGRALTDTQYF. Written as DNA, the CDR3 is TGTGCCAGCAGCACTAGCGGGAGGGCCTTGACAGATACGCAGTATTTT.

CDR3 amino acids: CASGGGRIEQYF. The CDR3 coding sequence is TGTGCCAGCGGGGGCGGGAGGATAGAGCAGTACTTC. This chain uses TRBV11-2 with TRBJ2-7; 8 bases match TRBD2. Germline assignment: CDR1 SGHAT and CDR2 FQNNGV. The length of the CDR3 is 12 residues. Germline trimming cut 8 bases from V and 7 bases from J; bases unmatched to any gene: 7. The full variable domain, in which reference TRBV11-2 and TRBJ2-7 provide the parts outside the CDR3, is EAGVAQSPRYKIIEKRQSVAFWCNPISGHATLYWYQQILGQGPKLLIQFQNNGVVDDSQLPKDRFSAERLKGVDSTLKIQPAKLEDSAVYLCASGGGRIEQYFGPGTRLTVT.

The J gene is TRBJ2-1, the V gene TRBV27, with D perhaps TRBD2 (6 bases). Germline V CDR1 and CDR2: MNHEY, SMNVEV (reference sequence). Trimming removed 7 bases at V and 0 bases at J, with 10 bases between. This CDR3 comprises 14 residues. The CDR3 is CASNAGSSYNEQFF. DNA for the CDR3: TGTGCCAGCAACGCGGGGAGCTCCTACAATGAGCAGTTCTTC.

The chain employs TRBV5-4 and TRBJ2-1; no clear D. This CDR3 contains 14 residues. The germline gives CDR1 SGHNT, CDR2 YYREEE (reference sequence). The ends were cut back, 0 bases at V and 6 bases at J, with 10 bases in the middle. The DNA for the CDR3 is TGTGCCAGCAGCTTGGACCCACTTCCCAATGAGCAGTTCTTC. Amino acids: CASSLDPLPNEQFF. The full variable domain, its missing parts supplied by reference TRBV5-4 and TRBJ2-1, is ETGVTQSPTHLIKTRGQQVTLRCSSQSGHNTVSWYQQALGQGPQFIFQYYREEENGRGNFPPRFSGLQFPNYSSELNVNALELDDSALYLCASSLDPLPNEQFFGPGTRLTVL.

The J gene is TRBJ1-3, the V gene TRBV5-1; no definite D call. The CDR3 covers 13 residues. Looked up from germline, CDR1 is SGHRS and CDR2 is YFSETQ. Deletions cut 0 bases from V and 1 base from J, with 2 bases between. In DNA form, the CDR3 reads TGCGCCAGCAGCTTGGCTTCTGGAAACACCATATATTTT. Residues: CASSLASGNTIYF.

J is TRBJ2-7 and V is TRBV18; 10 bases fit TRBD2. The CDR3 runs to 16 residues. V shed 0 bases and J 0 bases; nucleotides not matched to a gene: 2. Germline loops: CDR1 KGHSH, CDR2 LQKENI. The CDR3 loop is CASSPPRLAGSYEQYF. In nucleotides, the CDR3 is TGTGCCAGCTCACCACCGAGACTAGCGGGCTCCTACGAGCAGTACTTC.